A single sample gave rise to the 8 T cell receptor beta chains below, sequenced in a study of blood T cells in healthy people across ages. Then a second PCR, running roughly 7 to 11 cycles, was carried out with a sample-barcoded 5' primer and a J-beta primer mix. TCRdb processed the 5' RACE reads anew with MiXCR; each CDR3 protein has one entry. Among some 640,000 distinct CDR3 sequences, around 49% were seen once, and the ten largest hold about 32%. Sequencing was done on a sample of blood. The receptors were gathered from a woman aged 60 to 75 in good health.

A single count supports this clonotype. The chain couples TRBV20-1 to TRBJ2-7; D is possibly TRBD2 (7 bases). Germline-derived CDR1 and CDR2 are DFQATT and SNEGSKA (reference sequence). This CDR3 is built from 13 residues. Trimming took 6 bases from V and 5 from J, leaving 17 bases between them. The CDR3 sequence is CSADPGGDDEQYF. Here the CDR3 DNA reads TGCAGTGCCGATCCGGGGGGCGACGACGAGCAGTACTTC.

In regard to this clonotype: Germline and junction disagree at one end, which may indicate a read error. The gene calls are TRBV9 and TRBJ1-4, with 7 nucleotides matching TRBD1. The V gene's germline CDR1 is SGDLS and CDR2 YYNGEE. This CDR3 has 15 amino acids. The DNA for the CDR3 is TGCGCCAGCAGCTTACAGGGACAGCTTGGTGAAAAACTGTTTTTT. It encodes CASSLQGQLGEKLFF.

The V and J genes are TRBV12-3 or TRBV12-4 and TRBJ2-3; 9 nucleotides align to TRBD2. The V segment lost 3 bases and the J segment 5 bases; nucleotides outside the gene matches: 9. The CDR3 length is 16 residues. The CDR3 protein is CASSFDGGRAGDTQYF. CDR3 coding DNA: TGTGCCAGCAGTTTCGATGGCGGGAGGGCCGGAGATACGCAGTATTTT.

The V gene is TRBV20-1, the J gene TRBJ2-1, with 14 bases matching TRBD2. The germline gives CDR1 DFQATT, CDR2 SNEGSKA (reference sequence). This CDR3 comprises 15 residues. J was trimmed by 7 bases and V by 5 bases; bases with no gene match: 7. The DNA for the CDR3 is TGCAGTGCTGGACTAGCGGGAGGCCTTGAGAATGAGCAGTTCTTC. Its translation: CSAGLAGGLENEQFF.

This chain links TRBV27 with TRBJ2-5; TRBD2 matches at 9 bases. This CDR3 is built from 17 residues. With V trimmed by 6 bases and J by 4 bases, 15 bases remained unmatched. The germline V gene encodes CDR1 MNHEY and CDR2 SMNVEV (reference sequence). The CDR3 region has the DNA TGTGCCAGCAGAAACCGCAATTGGCGGGAGGGCACAGAGACCCAGTACTTC. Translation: CASRNRNWREGTETQYF.

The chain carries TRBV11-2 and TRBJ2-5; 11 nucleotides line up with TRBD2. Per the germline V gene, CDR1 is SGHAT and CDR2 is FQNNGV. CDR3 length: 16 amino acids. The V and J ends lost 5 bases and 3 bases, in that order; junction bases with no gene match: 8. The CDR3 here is CASSQRLAGFEETQYF. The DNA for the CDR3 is TGTGCCAGCAGCCAAAGACTAGCGGGATTCGAAGAGACCCAGTACTTC.

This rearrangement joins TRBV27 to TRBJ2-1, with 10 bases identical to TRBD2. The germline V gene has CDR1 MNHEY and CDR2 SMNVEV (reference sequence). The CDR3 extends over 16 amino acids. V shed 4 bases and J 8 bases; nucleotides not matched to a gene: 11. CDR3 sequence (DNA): TGTGCCAGCAGTTCGCAACGATTAGCGGGAGGTTATGAGCAGTTCTTC. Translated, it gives CASSSQRLAGGYEQFF.

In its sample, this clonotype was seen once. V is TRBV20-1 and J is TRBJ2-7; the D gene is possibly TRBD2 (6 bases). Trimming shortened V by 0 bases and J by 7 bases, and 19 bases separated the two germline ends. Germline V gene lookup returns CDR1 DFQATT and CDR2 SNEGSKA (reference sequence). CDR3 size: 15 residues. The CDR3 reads CSARDPRGSGDEQYF. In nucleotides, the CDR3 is TGCAGTGCTAGAGACCCGCGGGGTAGCGGCGATGAGCAGTACTTC.